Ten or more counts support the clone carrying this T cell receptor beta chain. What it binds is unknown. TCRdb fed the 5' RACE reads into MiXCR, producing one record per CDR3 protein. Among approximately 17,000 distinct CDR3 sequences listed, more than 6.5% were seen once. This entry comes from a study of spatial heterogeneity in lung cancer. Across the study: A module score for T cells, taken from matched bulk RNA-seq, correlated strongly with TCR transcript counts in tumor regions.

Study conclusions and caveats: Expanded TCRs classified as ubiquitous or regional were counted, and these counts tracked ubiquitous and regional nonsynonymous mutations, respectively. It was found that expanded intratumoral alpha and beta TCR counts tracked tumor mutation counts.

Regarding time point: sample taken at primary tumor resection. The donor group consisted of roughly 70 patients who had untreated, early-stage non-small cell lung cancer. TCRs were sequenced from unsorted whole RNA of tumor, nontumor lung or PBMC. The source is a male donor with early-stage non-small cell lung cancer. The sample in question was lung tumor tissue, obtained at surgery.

The CDR3 sequence: CASSLGKGSYNEQFF. In DNA, the CDR3 is TGTGCCAGCAGCCTAGGTAAGGGCTCCTACAATGAGCAGTTCTTC. V and J are TRBV3-1 and TRBJ2-1; no definite D call. Germline loops: CDR1 LGHDT, CDR2 YNNKEL (reference sequence). Trimming shortened V by 4 bases and J by 0 bases, and 10 bases separated the two germline ends. The CDR3 consists of 15 residues.